This paragraph covers one TCR beta chain sequence. No antigen is known for it. These data originate in a study of cytomegalovirus exposure and HLA in healthy donors. Looking at the study overall: A prior study identified 120 million or so unique TCR beta sequences from about 200 million T cells.

The primer mix had 60 Vbeta and 13 Jbeta primers. Assay used: immunoSEQ multiplex PCR; TCRdb lists only in-frame clones, some missing. This sample contains about 120,000 clones. Study results and caveats: Sequencing likely generated an artifact that appeared as a cluster of highly shared sequence variants. One variant, a missense change in DCLRE1C, was linked in a later analysis to TCR beta V- and J-gene trimming. Roughly uniform sequencing depth across donors was assumed, possibly incorrectly.

V shed 1 base and J 6 bases; nucleotides not matched to a gene: 4. Germline CDR1 and CDR2: MNHNS and SASEGT. This CDR3 contains 15 residues. Sequencing input: PBMCs. This rearrangement joins TRBV6-1 to TRBJ2-1; 9 positions match TRBD2. The receptor was derived from a man between 18 and 29 years old in good health and CMV-seronegative. The CDR3 loop is CASSEVAGAANEQFF. CDR3 nucleotide sequence: TGTGCCAGCAGTGAAGTAGCGGGGGCGGCCAATGAGCAGTTCTTC.